This T cell receptor (beta chain) was sequenced in a study of response to subunit inactivated influenza vaccine. TCRdb called the RT-PCR reads again in MiXCR, with one record for every CDR3 protein. The table shows about 570,000 distinct CDR3 sequences, with about 11% occurring only once. V lost 7 bases, J lost 4 bases, and 13 bases lay in between. CDR3 size: 12 residues. Germline V gene lookup returns CDR1 SQVTM and CDR2 ANQGSEA. This same sample was also taken into another study, of T cells expressing NK-cell markers. That work states: Template switching by 5'RACE with UMIs generated the TCR beta cDNA. In the group of eight sequenced donors, seven were HCMV-seropositive and one was seronegative.

The chain carries TRBV29-1 and TRBJ1-2; D may be TRBD1 (5 bases). The TCR originated in a middle-aged man who received an inactivated influenza vaccine. This sample comprised PBMCs from blood, obtained on the day of vaccination. In nucleotides, the CDR3 is TGCAGCGCCCGGGGGAGACCCTATGGCTACACCTTC. This codes for CSARGRPYGYTF.